This TCR beta chain derives from a study of blood T cells in healthy people across ages. Using a J-beta primer mix together with a sample-barcoded 5' primer, a second PCR was run for about 6 to 12 cycles. One entry per CDR3 protein, called by TCRdb with MiXCR from the 5' RACE reads. The data contain about 1.8 million distinct CDR3 sequences, around half of them singletons. With respect to this clonotype: Antigen: not known.

Every donor contributed 7.5 to 10 milliliters of peripheral blood by blood draw. Total RNA was extracted at no less than 5.5 micrograms per sample. Germline V gene sequence: CDR1 LGHDT, CDR2 YNNKEL (reference sequence). The CDR3 is 13 amino acids. V gave up 3 bases and J gave up 4 bases, with 10 bases separating them. Study outcomes and limitations: Relative to aged donors, long-lived donors carried more naive CD4+ cells and displayed higher diversity.

This rearrangement joins TRBV3-1 to TRBJ2-7; D call uncertain. The source of this sequence is a woman aged 40 to 50 in good health. Sequencing input: blood. The CDR3 coding sequence is TGTGCCAGCAGCCACGGTTGGGGTTACGAGCAGTACTTC. Residues: CASSHGWGYEQYF.